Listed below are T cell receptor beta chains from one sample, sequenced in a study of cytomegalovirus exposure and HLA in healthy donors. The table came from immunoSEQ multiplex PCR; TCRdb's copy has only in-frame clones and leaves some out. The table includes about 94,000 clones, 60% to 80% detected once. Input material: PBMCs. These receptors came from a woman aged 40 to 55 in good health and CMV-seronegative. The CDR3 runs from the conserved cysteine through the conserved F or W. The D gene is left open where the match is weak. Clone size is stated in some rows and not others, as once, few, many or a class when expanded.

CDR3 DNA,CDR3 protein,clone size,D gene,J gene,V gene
TGTGCCAGCCGAAAACCGGGGGGCGGGGAAGCTTTCTTT,CASRKPGGGEAFF,few,.,TRBJ1-1,TRBV6-5
TGTGCCAGCAGCTTAGTTTCAGCGGAGTCCTACGAGCAGTACTTC,CASSLVSAESYEQYF,.,.,TRBJ2-7,TRBV7-6
TGTGCCAGTAGTATAAAGGCCCCGGGCAATGAGCAGTTCTTC,CASSIKAPGNEQFF,few,.,TRBJ2-1,TRBV19
TGCGCCAGCAGCACTGCCTTAAACTACGAGCAGTACTTC,CASSTALNYEQYF,.,.,TRBJ2-7,TRBV5-1
TGTGCCAGTAGTATCGACGGGTCCTACAATGAGCAGTTCTTC,CASSIDGSYNEQFF,once,.,TRBJ2-1,TRBV19
TGTGCTAGTGCAGGGGTAAACACTGAAGCTTTCTTT,CASAGVNTEAFF,few,.,TRBJ1-1,TRBV12-5
TGTGCCAGCAGTTTCGCTAGCGGGGGGGCAGCCTACAATGAGCAGTTCTTC,CASSFASGGAAYNEQFF,.,TRBD2,TRBJ2-1,TRBV27
TGCAGCGTTAGGTCCGGGACTAGCGGGTGGAATGAGCAGTTCTTC,CSVRSGTSGWNEQFF,.,TRBD2,TRBJ2-1,TRBV29-1
TGCGCCAGCAGCACGGGACAGGGGGCCACCGGGGAGCTGTTTTTT,CASSTGQGATGELFF,.,TRBD1,TRBJ2-2,TRBV5-1
TGTGCCAGCAGCTTAGTAGTGACAGGGGGCTCCTACGAGCAGTACTTC,CASSLVVTGGSYEQYF,.,TRBD1,TRBJ2-7,TRBV7-9
TGTGCCAGCGAACCGGGACAGGGGGCGTATGAGCAGTTCTTC,CASEPGQGAYEQFF,.,TRBD1,TRBJ2-1,TRBV5-4
TGCGCCAGCAGTTTTACCGGGACTGGACCCTACGAGCAGTACTTC,CASSFTGTGPYEQYF,once,.,TRBJ2-7,TRBV4-3
TGTGCCAGCAGTTACTCACAGGGTTTAGGCACTGAAGCTTTCTTT,CASSYSQGLGTEAFF,few,.,TRBJ1-1,TRBV6-6
TGTGCCAGCAAGAACAGGGGGCGGGACACCGGGGAGCTGTTTTTT,CASKNRGRDTGELFF,.,TRBD1,TRBJ2-2,TRBV4-2
TGTGCCAGCAGCTCATCGGGTGGACAAGGCTCCTACGAGCAGTACTTC,CASSSSGGQGSYEQYF,.,.,TRBJ2-7,TRBV7-6
TGTGCCAGCAGCTTAGGCCAGGGGGCTACTTACGAGCAGTACTTC,CASSLGQGATYEQYF,.,TRBD1,TRBJ2-7,TRBV7-2
TGTGCCAGCAGTCCGACAGGGCTGAACACTGAAGCTTTCTTT,CASSPTGLNTEAFF,.,TRBD1,TRBJ1-1,TRBV7-6
TGTGCCAGCAGCGTAGAGGGACAGGGGTATGAGCAGTTCTTC,CASSVEGQGYEQFF,many,TRBD1,TRBJ2-1,TRBV9
TGCAGCGTTGAGACAGGAGAGACCCAGTACTTC,CSVETGETQYF,.,.,TRBJ2-5,TRBV29-1
TGTGCCAGCTCACCGGTACTAGAGACCCAGTACTTC,CASSPVLETQYF,.,.,TRBJ2-5,TRBV18
TGCGCCAGCAGCCAGTACGGGGGGGGCACTGAAGCTTTCTTT,CASSQYGGGTEAFF,.,.,TRBJ1-1,TRBV4-3
TGCAGCGTGGGGTCCCTGGACAACTACGAGCAGTACTTC,CSVGSLDNYEQYF,.,.,TRBJ2-7,TRBV29-1
TGTGCCTGGAGTAAAACAGGGAAGAGGAATCAGCCCCAGCATTTT,CAWSKTGKRNQPQHF,.,.,TRBJ1-5,TRBV30
TGTGCCATCAGTTCCGGACAGGGGAAAGAAGCTTTCTTT,CAISSGQGKEAFF,few,TRBD1,TRBJ1-1,TRBV10-3
TGTGCCTGGGAGAAAGGAACAGGTAGCACAGATACGCAGTATTTT,CAWEKGTGSTDTQYF,once,.,TRBJ2-3,TRBV30
TGTGCCAGCAGCCCAGTCGGGGACAGGGCGGGCAATGAGCAGTTCTTC,CASSPVGDRAGNEQFF,.,TRBD1,TRBJ2-1,TRBV2
TGCGCCAGCAGCTTGGATATGGGCGCCATATATTTT,CASSLDMGAIYF,.,.,TRBJ1-3,TRBV5-1
TGTGCCAGCAGCTTCGCGGGGAGAGAAGCTTTCTTT,CASSFAGREAFF,.,.,TRBJ1-1,TRBV7-9
TGCGCCAGCAGCTTGGAGGCCGGGACAAGGGGGTCCTCACCCCTCCACTTT,CASSLEAGTRGSSPLHF,.,.,TRBJ1-6,TRBV5-1
TGTGCCAGCAGCTTACGAGTGATCAATTCACCCCTCCACTTT,CASSLRVINSPLHF,.,.,TRBJ1-6,TRBV5-4
TGTGCCTGGAGTTTCCCCCGCCGGGACAGTAATTCACCCCTCAACTTT,CAWSFPRRDSNSPLNF,.,TRBD1,TRBJ1-6,TRBV30
TGTGCCAGCAGCACTGGGACTAGCGGGGGGAGCGATACGCAGTATTTT,CASSTGTSGGSDTQYF,.,TRBD2,TRBJ2-3,TRBV11-2
TGTGCCTGGAGTGGAGGACACGCTGGTGAAGCTTTCTTT,CAWSGGHAGEAFF,.,.,TRBJ1-1,TRBV30